The 2 T cell receptor beta chains below were found in one sample sequenced in a study of patients and donors after allogeneic stem cell transplantation. TCRdb independently ran MiXCR on the RT-PCR reads; one entry per CDR3 protein. This sample has approximately 200,000 distinct CDR3 sequences, with roughly two fifths found just once. Material: blood, either unsorted or a sorted T cell fraction (not recorded which). The receptor set was obtained from a human donor who was either an allogeneic HSCT recipient or a stem cell or donor lymphocyte infusion donor (not recorded which). It is not recorded whose cells these are; they may come from a transplant donor.

The chain is built from TRBV4-3 and TRBJ2-3, with 8 bases identical to TRBD2. Germline CDR1 reads LGHNA; CDR2 reads YSLEER. This CDR3 is built from 16 residues. V lost 1 base and J lost 1; bases outside the gene matches: 4. The CDR3 is CASSQGTAGGTDTQYF. The CDR3 DNA is TGCGCCAGCAGCCAAGGGACAGCGGGGGGCACAGATACGCAGTATTTT.

This clonotype was detected a few times. The chain recombines TRBV15 with TRBJ1-2, with TRBD1 as a possible D gene (6 bases). This CDR3 region has 13 residues. Germline-derived CDR1 and CDR2 are LNHNV and YYDKDF (reference sequence). V was clipped by 2 bases and J by 4 bases, with 8 bases between them. For the CDR3, the DNA is TGTGCCACCAGCAGAACAGGGACCTATGGCTACACCTTC. This encodes CATSRTGTYGYTF.